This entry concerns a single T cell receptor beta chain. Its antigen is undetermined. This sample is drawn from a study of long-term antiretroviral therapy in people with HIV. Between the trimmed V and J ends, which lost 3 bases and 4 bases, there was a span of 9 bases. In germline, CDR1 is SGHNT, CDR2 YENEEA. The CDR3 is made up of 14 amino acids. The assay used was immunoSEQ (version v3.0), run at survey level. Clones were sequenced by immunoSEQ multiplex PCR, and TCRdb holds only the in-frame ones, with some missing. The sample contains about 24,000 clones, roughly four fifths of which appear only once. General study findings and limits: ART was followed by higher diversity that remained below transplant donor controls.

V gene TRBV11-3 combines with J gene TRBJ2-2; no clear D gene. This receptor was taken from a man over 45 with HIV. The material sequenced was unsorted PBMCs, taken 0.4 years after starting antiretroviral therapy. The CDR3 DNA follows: TGTGCCAGCAGCTTCGGAACGGCCACCGGGGAGCTGTTTTTT. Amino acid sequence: CASSFGTATGELFF.